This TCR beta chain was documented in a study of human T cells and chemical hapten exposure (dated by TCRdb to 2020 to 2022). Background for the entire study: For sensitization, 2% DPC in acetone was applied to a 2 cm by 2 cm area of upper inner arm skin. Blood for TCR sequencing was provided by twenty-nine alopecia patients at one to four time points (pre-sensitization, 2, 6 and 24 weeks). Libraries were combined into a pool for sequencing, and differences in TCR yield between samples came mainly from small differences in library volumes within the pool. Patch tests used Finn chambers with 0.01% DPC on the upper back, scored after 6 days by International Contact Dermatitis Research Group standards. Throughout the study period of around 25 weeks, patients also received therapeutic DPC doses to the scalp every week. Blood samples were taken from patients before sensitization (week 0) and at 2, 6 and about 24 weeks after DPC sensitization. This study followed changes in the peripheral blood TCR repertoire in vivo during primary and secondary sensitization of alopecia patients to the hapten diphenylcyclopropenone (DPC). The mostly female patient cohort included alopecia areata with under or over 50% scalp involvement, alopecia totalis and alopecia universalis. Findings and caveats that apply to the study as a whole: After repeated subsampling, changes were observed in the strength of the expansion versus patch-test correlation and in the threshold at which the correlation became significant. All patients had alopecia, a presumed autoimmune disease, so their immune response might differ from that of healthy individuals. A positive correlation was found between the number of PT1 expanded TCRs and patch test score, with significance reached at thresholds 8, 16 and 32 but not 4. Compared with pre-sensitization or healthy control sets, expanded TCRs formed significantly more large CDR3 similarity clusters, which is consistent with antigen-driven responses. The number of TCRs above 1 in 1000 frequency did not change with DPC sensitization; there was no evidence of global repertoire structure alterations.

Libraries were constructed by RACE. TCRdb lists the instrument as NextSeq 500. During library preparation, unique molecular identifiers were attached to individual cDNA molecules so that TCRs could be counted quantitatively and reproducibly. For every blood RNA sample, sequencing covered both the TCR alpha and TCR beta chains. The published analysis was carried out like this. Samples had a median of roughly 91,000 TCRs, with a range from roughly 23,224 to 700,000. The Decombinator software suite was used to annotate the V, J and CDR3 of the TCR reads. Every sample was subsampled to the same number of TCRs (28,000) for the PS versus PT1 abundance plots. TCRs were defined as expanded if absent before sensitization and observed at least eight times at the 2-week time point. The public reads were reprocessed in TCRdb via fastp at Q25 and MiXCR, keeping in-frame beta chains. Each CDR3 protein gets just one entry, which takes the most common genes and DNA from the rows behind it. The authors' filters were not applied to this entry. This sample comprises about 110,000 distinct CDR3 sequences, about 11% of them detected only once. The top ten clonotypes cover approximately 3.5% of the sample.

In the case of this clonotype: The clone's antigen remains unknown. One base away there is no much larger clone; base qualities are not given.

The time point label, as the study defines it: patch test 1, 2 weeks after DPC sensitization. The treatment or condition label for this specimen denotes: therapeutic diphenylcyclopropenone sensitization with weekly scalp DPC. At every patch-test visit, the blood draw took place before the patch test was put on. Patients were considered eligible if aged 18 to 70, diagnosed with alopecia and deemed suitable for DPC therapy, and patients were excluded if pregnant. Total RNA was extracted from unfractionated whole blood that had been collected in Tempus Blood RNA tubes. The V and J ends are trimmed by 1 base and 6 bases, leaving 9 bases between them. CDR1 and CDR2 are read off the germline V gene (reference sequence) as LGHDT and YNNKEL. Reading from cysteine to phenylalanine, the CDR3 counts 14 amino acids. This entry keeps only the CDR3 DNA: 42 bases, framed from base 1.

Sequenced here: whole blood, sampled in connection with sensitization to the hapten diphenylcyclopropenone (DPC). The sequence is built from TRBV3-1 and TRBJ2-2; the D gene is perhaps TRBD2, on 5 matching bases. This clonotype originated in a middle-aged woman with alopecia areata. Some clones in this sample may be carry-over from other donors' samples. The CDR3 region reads CASSQVGGSGELFF. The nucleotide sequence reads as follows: TGTGCCAGCAGCCAAGTAGGAGGTTCCGGGGAGCTGTTTTTT.